This record looks at one T cell receptor (beta chain) sequence and its context. The V end lost 3 bases, the J end lost 2 bases, and 10 bases lay between the germline ends. The germline V gene encodes CDR1 GTSNPN and CDR2 SVGIG (reference sequence). CDR3 length: 13 residues. This specimen belongs to a study of control samples from healthy donors and cancer patients. Libraries were prepared by immunoSEQ multiplex PCR; TCRdb keeps only in-frame clonotypes and omits some of them. The table shows 100,000 to 150,000 clones, with about 90% occurring only once. Sequencing input: blood. This chain uses TRBV30 with TRBJ1-2, with D possibly matching TRBD1 (5 bases). The TCR comes from a woman in her forties or fifties in good health. The CDR3 nucleotides are TGTGCCTGGAGGACAGACTTCAACTATGGCTACACCTTC. Translation gives CAWRTDFNYGYTF.